This paragraph reports one TCR beta chain. This may stem from a read error, because a much larger clone lies one nucleotide away. Gene names and germline refer to mouse. The read is 1 residue too short to cover the CDR3 end, so that end is filled in from the germline J gene. The sample carries other DNA sequences with the same CDR3. The data belong to a study of tissue T cells after allogeneic stem cell transplantation. Profiling relied on immunoSEQ multiplex PCR, and the TCRdb table lists in-frame clones only, not all of them. Seen here are 8,000 or so clones, 35% to 55% observed once, and the top ten hold 8.4%. The CDR3 has 11 amino acids. Trimming cost V 1 base and J 3 bases, with 0 bases left between them. The germline V gene has CDR1 KGHPV and CDR2 FQNQEV (reference sequence). The time point denotes: mouse harvest day 7 after allogeneic transplant. Mouse grafts combined 10^7 T-cell-depleted bone marrow cells with 10^6 splenic CD5+ T cells.

The sample comprised gut tissue. The sequence was obtained from a female BALB/c mouse given C57BL/6 T cells with graft-versus-host disease after an allogeneic hematopoietic cell transplant. The V call is TRBV26, the J call TRBJ1-1; D is undetermined. The covered CDR3 bases are TGTGCCAGCAGTCTGTACACAGAAGTCTTC. Translation: CASSLYTEVF. The entire CDR3 reads CASSLYTEVFF.